A selection of T cell receptor beta chains follows, all from one sample in a study of blood T cell repertoires in COVID-19. Clones were read by immunoSEQ multiplex PCR, and TCRdb kept only the in-frame ones, dropping some. The sample lists under 250,000 clones; approximately 82% were seen once. The sequencing sample was made of peripheral blood. These receptors all come from a woman in her sixties or seventies with active or convalescent COVID-19. CDR3s include the opening cysteine and the closing phenylalanine or tryptophan. Fields, in order: clone size, D gene, CDR3 length, V gene, J gene, CDR3 protein, CDR3 DNA. The D gene is left open where the match is weak. Expanded clones get a size class; other rows say once, few or many, or leave the size out.

-	-	14	TRBV2	TRBJ2-1	CASNPRELNNEQFF	TGTGCCAGCAACCCGAGGGAACTTAACAATGAGCAGTTCTTC
few	-	15	TRBV19	TRBJ1-3	CASSILGAAGNTIYF	TGTGCCAGTAGTATCTTGGGGGCTGCTGGAAACACCATATATTTT
-	TRBD2	16	TRBV7-2	TRBJ2-7	CASSFGQVAGFYEQYF	TGTGCCAGCAGCTTCGGCCAGGTAGCGGGGTTCTACGAGCAGTACTTC
-	TRBD1	15	TRBV19	TRBJ1-4	CASSWAQGEVEKLFF	TGTGCCAGTAGTTGGGCGCAGGGGGAGGTTGAAAAACTGTTTTTT
-	TRBD1	15	TRBV19	TRBJ2-7	CASRSSGQENYEQYF	TGTGCCAGTAGAAGCTCGGGACAGGAGAACTACGAGCAGTACTTC
-	TRBD2	14	TRBV2	TRBJ2-3	CASRAIGGTDTQYF	TGTGCCAGCAGGGCAATCGGGGGGACAGATACGCAGTATTTT
-	TRBD2	15	TRBV5-1	TRBJ2-3	CASSFNSGSTDTQYF	TGCGCCAGCAGCTTTAATAGCGGGAGCACAGATACGCAGTATTTT
-	TRBD2	18	TRBV24-1	TRBJ2-5	CATRGAGGPSDPQETQYF	TGTGCCACCAGAGGGGCGGGAGGGCCCTCAGATCCGCAAGAGACCCAGTACTTC
few	-	16	TRBV7-9	TRBJ2-2	CASSSPRTPQGGELFF	TGTGCCAGCAGCTCACCCCGGACACCCCAGGGCGGGGAGCTGTTTTTT
-	-	11	TRBV5-4	TRBJ2-5	CASSQQETQYF	TGTGCCAGCAGTCAACAAGAGACCCAGTACTTC
-	TRBD2	13	TRBV10-2	TRBJ2-1	CASRLAGDDEQFF	TGCGCCAGCAGGCTAGCGGGAGATGATGAGCAGTTCTTC
-	-	15	TRBV20-1	TRBJ1-5	CSASLGGGGNQPQHF	TGCAGTGCTAGTTTGGGGGGAGGTGGCAATCAGCCCCAGCATTTT
-	-	15	TRBV24-1	TRBJ2-7	CATGQVQGGSYEQYF	TGTGCCACCGGACAGGTACAGGGAGGTTCCTACGAGCAGTACTTC
few	-	12	TRBV7-2	TRBJ1-5	CASSAPGQPQHF	TGTGCCAGCAGCGCCCCAGGGCAGCCCCAGCATTTT
-	-	16	TRBV5-1	TRBJ2-1	CASSLVTAEYGYEQFF	TGCGCCAGCAGCTTGGTGACGGCGGAATATGGCTATGAGCAGTTCTTC
-	-	16	TRBV6-2/TRBV6-3	TRBJ2-3	CASSQPGLQITDTQYF	TGTGCCAGCAGTCAACCCGGACTCCAGATCACAGATACGCAGTATTTT